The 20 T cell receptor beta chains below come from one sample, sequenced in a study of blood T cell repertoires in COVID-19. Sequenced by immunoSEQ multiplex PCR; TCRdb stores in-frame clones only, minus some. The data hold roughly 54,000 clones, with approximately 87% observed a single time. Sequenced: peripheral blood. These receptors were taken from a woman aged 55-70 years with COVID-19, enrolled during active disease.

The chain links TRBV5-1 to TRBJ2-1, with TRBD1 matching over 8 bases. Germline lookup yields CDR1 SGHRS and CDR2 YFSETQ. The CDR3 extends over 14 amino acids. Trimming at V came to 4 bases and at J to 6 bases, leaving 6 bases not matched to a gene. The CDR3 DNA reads TGCGCCAGCAGCCCCCGGGACAGGAGCAATGAGCAGTTCTTC. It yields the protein CASSPRDRSNEQFF. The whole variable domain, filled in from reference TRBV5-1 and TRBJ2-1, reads KAGVTQTPRYLIKTRGQQVTLSCSPISGHRSVSWYQQTPGQGLQFLFEYFSETQRNKGNFPGRFSGRQFSNSRSEMNVSTLELGDSALYLCASSPRDRSNEQFFGPGTRLTVL.

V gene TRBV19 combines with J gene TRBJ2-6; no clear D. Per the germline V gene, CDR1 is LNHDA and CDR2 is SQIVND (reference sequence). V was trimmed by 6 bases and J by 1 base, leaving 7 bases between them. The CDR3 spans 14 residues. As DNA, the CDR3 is TGTGCCAGTAGAAGAGAGTCTGGGGCCAACGTCCTGACTTTC. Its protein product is CASRRESGANVLTF.

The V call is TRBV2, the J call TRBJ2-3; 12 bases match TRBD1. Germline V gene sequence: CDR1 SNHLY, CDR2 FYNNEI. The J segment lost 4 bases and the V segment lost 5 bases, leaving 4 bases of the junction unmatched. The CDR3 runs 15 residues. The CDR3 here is CASSRDRGRADTQYF. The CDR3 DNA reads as TGTGCCAGCAGTCGGGACAGGGGGCGCGCAGATACGCAGTATTTT. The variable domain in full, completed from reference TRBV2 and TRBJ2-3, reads EPEVTQTPSHQVTQMGQEVILRCVPISNHLYFYWYRQILGQKVEFLVSFYNNEISEKSEIFDDQFSVERPDGSNFTLKIRSTKLEDSAMYFCASSRDRGRADTQYFGPGTRLTVL.

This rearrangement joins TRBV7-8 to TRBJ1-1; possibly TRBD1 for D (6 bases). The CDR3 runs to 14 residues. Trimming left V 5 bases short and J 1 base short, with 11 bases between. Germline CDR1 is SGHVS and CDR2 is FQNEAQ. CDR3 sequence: CASSVGQQNTEAFF. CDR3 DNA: TGTGCCAGCAGCGTTGGACAGCAGAACACTGAAGCTTTCTTT.

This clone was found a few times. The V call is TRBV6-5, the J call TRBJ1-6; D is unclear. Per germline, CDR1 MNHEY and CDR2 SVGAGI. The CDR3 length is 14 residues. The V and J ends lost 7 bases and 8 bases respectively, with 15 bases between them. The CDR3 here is CASTKSPRDSPLHF. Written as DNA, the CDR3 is TGTGCCAGCACCAAAAGTCCCCGGGATTCACCCCTCCACTTT.

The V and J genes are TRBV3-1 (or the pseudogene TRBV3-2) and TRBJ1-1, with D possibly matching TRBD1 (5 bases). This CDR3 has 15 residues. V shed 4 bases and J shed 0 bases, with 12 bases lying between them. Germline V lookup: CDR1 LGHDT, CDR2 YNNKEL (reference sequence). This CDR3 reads CASSLRQSMNTEAFF. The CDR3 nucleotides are TGTGCCAGCAGCCTAAGACAGTCCATGAACACTGAAGCTTTCTTT.

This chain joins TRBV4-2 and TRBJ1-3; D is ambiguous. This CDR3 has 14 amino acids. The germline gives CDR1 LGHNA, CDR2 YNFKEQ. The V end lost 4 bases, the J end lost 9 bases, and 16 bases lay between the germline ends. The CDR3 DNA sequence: TGTGCCAGCAGCCCTGGCACGCAGAGCGGCACCATATATTTT. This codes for CASSPGTQSGTIYF.

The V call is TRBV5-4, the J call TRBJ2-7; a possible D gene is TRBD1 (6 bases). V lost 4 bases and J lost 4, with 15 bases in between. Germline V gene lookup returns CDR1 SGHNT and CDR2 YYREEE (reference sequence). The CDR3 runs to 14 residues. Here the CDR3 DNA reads TGTGCCAGCAGCATACAGGGCCTGGGGTACGAGCAGTACTTC. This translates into CASSIQGLGYEQYF.

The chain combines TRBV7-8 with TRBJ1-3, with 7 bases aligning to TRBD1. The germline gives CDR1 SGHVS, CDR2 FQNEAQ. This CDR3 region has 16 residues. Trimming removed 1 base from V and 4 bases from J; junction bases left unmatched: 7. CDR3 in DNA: TGTGCCAGCAGCTTAGGAACAGGGGTCGGGGGAAACACCATATATTTT. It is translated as CASSLGTGVGGNTIYF.

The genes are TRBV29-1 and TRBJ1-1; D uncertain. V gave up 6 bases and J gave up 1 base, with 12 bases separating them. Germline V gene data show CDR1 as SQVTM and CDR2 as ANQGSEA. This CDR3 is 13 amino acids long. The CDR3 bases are TGCAGCGTCCTTAGAGGGTCGAACACTGAAGCTTTCTTT. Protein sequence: CSVLRGSNTEAFF.

This chain's CDR3 is CASSVDRGPYEQYF. The CDR3 DNA reads TGTGCCAGCAGTGTAGACAGGGGGCCCTACGAGCAGTACTTC. V and J are TRBV2 and TRBJ2-7, with TRBD1 matching 10 bases. Germline CDR1 SNHLY, CDR2 FYNNEI. The CDR3 is 14 amino acids. V was pared by 4 bases and J by 2 bases, with 2 bases of the junction left unmatched.

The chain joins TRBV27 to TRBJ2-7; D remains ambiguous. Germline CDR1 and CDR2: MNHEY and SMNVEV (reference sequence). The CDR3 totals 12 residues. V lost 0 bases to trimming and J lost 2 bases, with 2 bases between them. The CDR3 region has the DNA TGTGCCAGCAGTTTATCCGCCTACGAGCAGTACTTC. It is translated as CASSLSAYEQYF.

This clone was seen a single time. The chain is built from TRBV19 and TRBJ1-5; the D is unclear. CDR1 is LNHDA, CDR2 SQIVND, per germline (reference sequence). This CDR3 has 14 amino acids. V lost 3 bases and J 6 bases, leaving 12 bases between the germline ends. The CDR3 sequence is CASSIVRVGQPQHF. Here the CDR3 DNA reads TGTGCCAGTAGTATTGTGAGGGTTGGTCAGCCCCAGCATTTT.

DNA for the CDR3: TGTGCCAGCAGCCAAGATCGGGGTAGGGTGACCCCGAATGAGCAGTTCTTC. Protein product: CASSQDRGRVTPNEQFF. The V gene is TRBV4-2, the J gene TRBJ2-1; D possibly corresponds to TRBD2 (5 bases). Trimming took 0 bases from V and 7 from J, leaving 19 bases between them. Germline CDR1 is LGHNA and CDR2 is YNFKEQ. The CDR3 is 17 residues long.

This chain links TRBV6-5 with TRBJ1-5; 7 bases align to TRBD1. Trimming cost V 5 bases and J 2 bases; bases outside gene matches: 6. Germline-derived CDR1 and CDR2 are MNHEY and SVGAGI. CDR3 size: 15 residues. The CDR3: CASSPYTGGNQPQHF. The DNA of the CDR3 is TGTGCCAGCAGTCCATATACAGGGGGCAATCAGCCCCAGCATTTT.

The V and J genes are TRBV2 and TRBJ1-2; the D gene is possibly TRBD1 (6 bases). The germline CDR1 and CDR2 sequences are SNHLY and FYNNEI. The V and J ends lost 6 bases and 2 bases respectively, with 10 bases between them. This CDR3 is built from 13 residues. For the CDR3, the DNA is TGTGCCAGCAGGAGACAGGCGAACTATGGCTACACCTTC. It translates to CASRRQANYGYTF.

The CDR3 loop is CSVVKAGFTNYGYTF. In nucleotides, the CDR3 is TGCAGCGTTGTCAAGGCGGGATTTACTAACTATGGCTACACCTTC. The chain links TRBV29-1 to TRBJ1-2; no reliable D call. The CDR3 contains 15 residues. In germline, CDR1 is SQVTM, CDR2 ANQGSEA. The V gene lost 4 bases and the J gene lost 0 bases, with 15 bases spanning the gap. Looking up the rest from reference TRBV29-1 and TRBJ1-2 gives the full variable domain: SAVISQKPSRDICQRGTSLTIQCQVDSQVTMMFWYRQQPGQSLTLIATANQGSEATYESGFVIDKFPISRPNLTFSTLTVSNMSPEDSSIYLCSVVKAGFTNYGYTFGSGTRLTVV.

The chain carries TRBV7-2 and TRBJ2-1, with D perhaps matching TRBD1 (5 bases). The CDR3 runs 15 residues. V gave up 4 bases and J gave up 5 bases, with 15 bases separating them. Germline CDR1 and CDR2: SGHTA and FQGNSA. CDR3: CASSSQRTDNNEQFF. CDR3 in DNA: TGTGCCAGCAGCTCTCAACGGACGGACAACAATGAGCAGTTCTTC. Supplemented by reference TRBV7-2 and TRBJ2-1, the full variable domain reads GAGVSQSPSNKVTEKGKDVELRCDPISGHTALYWYRQSLGQGLEFLIYFQGNSAPDKSGLPSDRFSAERTGGSVSTLTIQRTQQEDSAVYLCASSSQRTDNNEQFFGPGTRLTVL.

This CDR3 is CASSTRQGTNEKLFF. The DNA of the CDR3 is TGTGCCAGCAGCACACGACAGGGGACTAATGAAAAACTGTTTTTT. This chain uses TRBV9 with TRBJ1-4, with 8 bases matching TRBD1. In germline, CDR1 is SGDLS, CDR2 YYNGEE. The length of the CDR3 is 15 residues. Trimming at V came to 4 bases and at J to 2 bases, leaving 4 bases not matched to a gene.

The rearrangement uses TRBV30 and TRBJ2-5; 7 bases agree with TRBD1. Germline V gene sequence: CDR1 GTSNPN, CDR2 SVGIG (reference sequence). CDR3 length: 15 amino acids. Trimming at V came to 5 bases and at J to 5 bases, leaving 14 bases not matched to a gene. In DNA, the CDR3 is TGTGCCTGGGGGAGAGGGGGCCCCAGAGGGGAGACCCAGTACTTC. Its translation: CAWGRGGPRGETQYF.